This T cell receptor (beta chain) was documented in a study of CD8+CD57+ T cells in acquired aplastic anemia (dated by TCRdb to 2016 to 2018). General notes on the study: Extracted DNA from sorted CD4+ and CD8+ cells averaged 3.2 ug, ranging from about 0.17 to 27.4 ug. A CD8+CD57+ expansion meant a frequency higher than the mean frequency seen in healthy subjects.

Inclusive of the bounding cysteine and phenylalanine, the CDR3 is 13 residues long. The sequence is cut down to CDR3 DNA, 39 bases in frame from base 1. The germline V gene specifies WSHSY as CDR1 and SAAADI as CDR2. V drops 5 bases and J drops 8 bases, leaving 12 bases in between. Profiling of TCR beta VDJ combinations and CDR3 sequences used genomic DNA as the template. An Illumina HiSeq 2000 was the platform used for TCR repertoire sequencing. In the paper's pipeline: TRBV/TRBJ rearrangement plots, CDR3 size and DJ length profiles, and Simpson's diversity index were used to evaluate the repertoires. Whichever DNA sequence was most abundant in the deep sequencing data was defined as the immunodominant clone. CDR3 amino acid sequences were screened for sharing across subjects and were compared with published repertoires and the VDJdb database. In TCRdb, the public reads were trimmed at Q25 with fastp and aligned with MiXCR, with productive beta chains retained. One record per CDR3 amino acid sequence lists the most common genes and DNA. TCRdb, not the authors, supplied the V and J calls. For this sample the table gives approximately 300,000 distinct CDR3 sequences, of which 56% were detected only once. The top ten constitute approximately 1.3% of the sample.

This clonotype has at least ten counts. Its antigen remains undetermined. Per-nucleotide qualities are absent, and no much larger clonotype sits a single base away. The paper as a whole reports these results and caveats: Roughly 30 CD8+ CDR3 sequences were found to be shared between patients and controls, but these sequences appeared to be highly expressed in patients and within the immunodominant clones of the patients. CD8+ Simpson's diversity did not differ significantly between patients and healthy controls (P=0.060).

Expansion of CD8+CD57+ cells had been shown by flow cytometry in the patients chosen for sequencing. Every patient had a diagnosis of severe acquired aplastic anemia based on International Study of Aplastic Anemia and Agranulocytosis and Camitta criteria. No therapy had been received by the patients at the time of blood sampling. TCR repertoires of sorted CD4+ and CD8+ blood T cells from severe aplastic anemia patients and healthy subjects were deep-sequenced in the study. Patients were enrolled under clinicaltrials.gov protocols 00001620, 01623167, 00001397, 00071045, 00081523 and 00961064 in the USA. Ficoll-Paque density gradient centrifugation was used to isolate peripheral blood mononuclear cells. Before DNA was extracted, CD4+ and CD8+ T cells were sorted using either FACS or magnetic beads.

The receptor was derived from a human donor with aplastic anemia. The chain links TRBV10-2 with TRBJ1-4, with TRBD1 tentatively as D gene (5 bases match). Sequencing input: sorted CD4+, CD8+, or CD8+CD57+ T cells (not recorded which) from PBMCs. The sequence in DNA is TGCGCCAGCAGTCAAGGGGCTAGGGAAAAACTGTTTTTT. Its translation is CASSQGAREKLFF.